This T cell receptor (beta chain) was captured in a study of beta chain features in type 1 diabetes. As to this clone: Its antigen is not identified.

Isolated RNA was reverse transcribed in full, so expressed TCRB transcripts were sequenced. Data came from immunoSEQ multiplex PCR; TCRdb stores just in-frame clones and leaves some out. There are around 260,000 clones in the sample; around 20% occur only once, and 0.028% lies in the top ten. Study outcomes and limitations: Patients with Type 1 diabetes showed moderately but significantly shorter TCRB CDR3s in all four CD4+ subsets.

Germline-derived CDR1 and CDR2 are MNHEY and SVGAGI. The CDR3 loop spans 13 amino acids. The J segment lost 11 bases and the V segment lost 8 bases, leaving 14 bases of the junction unmatched. This sequence was found in a woman aged 40 to 50 with type 1 diabetes. This chain links TRBV6-5 with TRBJ1-1; 7 bases align to TRBD1. The sequenced sample was naive CD4+ T cells from blood. The CDR3 loop reads CASSLPEDRKAFF. DNA of the CDR3: TGTGCCAGCTCCCTACCGGAGGACAGGAAGGCTTTCTTT.